This is a list of T cell receptor beta chains from one sample in a study of blood T cells in healthy people across ages. From the 5' RACE reads, TCRdb called clonotypes with MiXCR, one entry per CDR3 protein. The sample has around 1,600,000 distinct CDR3 sequences, about 45% seen once. The specimen was blood. The receptors were gathered from a woman aged 18-30 years in good health. CDR3s include the opening cysteine and the closing phenylalanine or tryptophan. The order of the fields is CDR3 length, clone size, J gene, D gene, V gene, CDR3 DNA, CDR3 protein. A D gene is named only where the DNA matches it firmly. Only part of the rows carry a size: once, few, many, or a class if the clone is expanded.

15,-,TRBJ2-3,-,TRBV10-3,TGTGCCATCAGTGGAACGACTAGTAGCACAGATACGCAGTATTTT,CAISGTTSSTDTQYF
14,-,TRBJ2-1,-,TRBV20-1,TGCAGTGCTAGCTTAGCGAGCTCCTACAAGGAGCAGTTCTTC,CSASLASSYKEQFF
11,few,TRBJ2-1,-,TRBV10-3,TGTGCCATCAGTGATTACAATGAGCAGTTCTTC,CAISDYNEQFF
14,-,TRBJ2-3,-,TRBV5-6,TGTGCCAGCAGCTTGGCCGGACTTCAAGATACGCAGTATTTT,CASSLAGLQDTQYF
15,-,TRBJ2-7,TRBD1,TRBV7-2,TGTGCCAGCAGCTTGGGGACAGGGTGGGTCTACGAGCAGTACTTC,CASSLGTGWVYEQYF
14,few,TRBJ2-7,TRBD1,TRBV7-2,TGTGCCAGCAGCAAGCGACAGGGGGGCTACGAGCAGTACTTC,CASSKRQGGYEQYF
12,-,TRBJ2-7,-,TRBV28,TGTGCCAGCTTCGATCAGGGCCACGAGCAGTACTTC,CASFDQGHEQYF
16,-,TRBJ2-7,TRBD2,TRBV29-1,TGCAGCGTGGAAAGGACTAGCGGGAGCCTCTACAATGAGCAGTACTTC,CSVERTSGSLYNEQYF
15,-,TRBJ2-7,TRBD1,TRBV5-1,TGCGCCAGCAGCTTGGAACCGGGACAGACCTACGAGCAGTACTTC,CASSLEPGQTYEQYF
14,few,TRBJ2-7,-,TRBV4-3,TGCGCCAGCAGCCAAGTTCGGGGGATCGACGAGCAGTACTTC,CASSQVRGIDEQYF
16,few,TRBJ2-1,TRBD2,TRBV25-1,TGTGCCAGCAGTGAGTGGACTAGCGGCTCCTACAATGAGCAGTTCTTC,CASSEWTSGSYNEQFF
15,-,TRBJ2-7,-,TRBV4-3,TGCGCCAGCAGCCAAGATGAGGCCAGTACCTACGAGCAGTACTTC,CASSQDEASTYEQYF
14,few,TRBJ1-5,-,TRBV4-3,TGCGCCAGCAGCCAAGGATGGGGGGCCCAGCCCCAGCATTTT,CASSQGWGAQPQHF
17,-,TRBJ2-7,TRBD2,TRBV20-1,TGCAGTGCTAGTTCGGGACTAGCGGGCTCCCTGTCCAACGAGCAGTACTTC,CSASSGLAGSLSNEQYF
15,-,TRBJ2-3,-,TRBV7-2,TGTGCCAGCAGCTTAGTGGAGACAGGAGGAGATACGCAGTATTTT,CASSLVETGGDTQYF
17,-,TRBJ2-1,TRBD2,TRBV12-3/TRBV12-4,TGTGCCAGCGTCGGGACTAGCGGGAGGGGGGCCTACAATGAGCAGTTCTTC,CASVGTSGRGAYNEQFF
16,-,TRBJ2-3,-,TRBV20-1,TGCAGTGCTAGAGACGGGCTCAGCGGCCCCGGGGATACGCAGTATTTT,CSARDGLSGPGDTQYF
16,-,TRBJ2-7,TRBD2,TRBV7-9,TGTGCCAGCAGCTTTACTACTAGCGTTGGTGCCTACGAGCAGTACTTC,CASSFTTSVGAYEQYF
13,-,TRBJ1-6,-,TRBV25-1,TGTGCCAGCAGTGAAATTGGACTTTCACCCCTCCACTTT,CASSEIGLSPLHF
15,-,TRBJ2-4,-,TRBV9,TGTGCCAGCAGCGTAGGGGGGGGGCCCAAAAACATTCAGTACTTC,CASSVGGGPKNIQYF
18,-,TRBJ2-3,TRBD2,TRBV7-2,TGTGCCAGCAGCTTAGCCTTCTCTCTAGCGGGAGGACCAGATACGCAGTATTTT,CASSLAFSLAGGPDTQYF
15,-,TRBJ2-3,-,TRBV7-6,TGTGCCAGCAGCCTTAGCGCAAGCTACACAGATACGCAGTATTTT,CASSLSASYTDTQYF
16,-,TRBJ1-1,-,TRBV4-2,TGTGCCAGCAGCCAAGTTGGACGGGGGCCCAGCACTGAAGCTTTCTTT,CASSQVGRGPSTEAFF
14,few,TRBJ2-1,TRBD1,TRBV25-1,TGTGCCAGCAGCGGACAGGGGGTCTACAATGAGCAGTTCTTC,CASSGQGVYNEQFF
16,-,TRBJ1-5,-,TRBV6-2/TRBV6-3,TGTGCCAGCAGTCATTGGCAGGAGGGGACGAGACAGCCCCAGCATTTT,CASSHWQEGTRQPQHF
12,few,TRBJ1-2,-,TRBV29-1,TGCAGCGTTGAGGCCCTTTCCTATGGCTACACCTTC,CSVEALSYGYTF
14,-,TRBJ1-2,-,TRBV20-1,TGCAGTGCTAGACTACAGGGATGGAGCTATGGCTACACCTTC,CSARLQGWSYGYTF
12,-,TRBJ1-1,-,TRBV5-5,TGTGTCAGCAGCTACACAAACACTGAAGCTTTCTTT,CVSSYTNTEAFF
16,few,TRBJ1-1,TRBD1,TRBV4-3,TGCGCCAGCAGCCAAGCGGGACAGGGGGCAAACACTGAAGCTTTCTTT,CASSQAGQGANTEAFF
14,-,TRBJ1-1,-,TRBV7-9,TGTGCCAGCAGCTTAGGGGCCAGGTTCACTGAAGCTTTCTTT,CASSLGARFTEAFF
13,few,TRBJ1-2,-,TRBV5-5,TGTGCCAGCAGCTGGGTGACGGGCCAGGGCTACACCTTC,CASSWVTGQGYTF
14,-,TRBJ2-7,-,TRBV7-2,TGTGCCAGCAGCTCCGGACTATTATACAATGAGCAGTACTTC,CASSSGLLYNEQYF
19,few,TRBJ1-6,TRBD1,TRBV7-2,TGTGCCAGCAGCTTAGGAGTAATCTCGGCAGGGGGACTGAGGTCACCCCTCCACTTT,CASSLGVISAGGLRSPLHF
13,-,TRBJ1-5,-,TRBV6-2/TRBV6-3,TGTGCCAGTCGCTCGGGGGGTGAGGGGCCCCAGCATTTT,CASRSGGEGPQHF
12,few,TRBJ2-5,-,TRBV12-3/TRBV12-4,TGTGCCAGCACTCGGCTGGGTTGGGAGCAGTACTTC,CASTRLGWEQYF
13,-,TRBJ2-5,-,TRBV9,TGTGCCAGCAGCGTAGCCTCCGTAGAGACCCAGTACTTC,CASSVASVETQYF
17,few,TRBJ2-3,TRBD1,TRBV24-1,TGTGCCACCAGTGATTTGCGGGACAGGGCTAGCACAGATACGCAGTATTTT,CATSDLRDRASTDTQYF
14,-,TRBJ1-2,TRBD1,TRBV12-3/TRBV12-4,TGTGCCAGCAGTGAGACAGGGTTCAACTATGGCTACACCTTC,CASSETGFNYGYTF
14,once,TRBJ1-4,-,TRBV25-1,TGTGCCAGCAGGAGTCCGGGACAAGCTGAAAAACTGTTTTTT,CASRSPGQAEKLFF
14,-,TRBJ2-1,TRBD2,TRBV29-1,TGCAGCGTTGTGGGGACTAGCGGTAACAATGAGCAGTTCTTC,CSVVGTSGNNEQFF
16,few,TRBJ2-7,-,TRBV4-1,TGCGCCAGCAGCCAAGAAGGCGGGGGCCACTCCTACGAGCAGTACTTC,CASSQEGGGHSYEQYF
15,-,TRBJ2-7,-,TRBV27,TGTGCCAGCAGTTCGGCGCTTACCTCCTACAATGAGCAGTACTTC,CASSSALTSYNEQYF
11,few,TRBJ2-7,-,TRBV20-1,TGCAGTGCTGAGCATTCCTACGAGCAGTACTTC,CSAEHSYEQYF
15,few,TRBJ1-4,-,TRBV5-1,TGCGCCAGCAGCCCCACAGCAGCAACTAATGAAAAACTGTTTTTT,CASSPTAATNEKLFF
13,-,TRBJ2-1,TRBD1,TRBV20-1,TGCAGTGCGTTGCAGGGGGCCGAGAATGAGCAGTTCTTC,CSALQGAENEQFF
14,few,TRBJ1-5,-,TRBV20-1,TGCAGTGCTAGGGCCGGGACGGTGGATCAGCCCCAGCATTTT,CSARAGTVDQPQHF
18,-,TRBJ1-5,-,TRBV21-1,TGTGCCAGCAGCAAAGGAGACAGGGGGTTCGGGAGCAATCAGCCCCAGCATTTT,CASSKGDRGFGSNQPQHF
16,-,TRBJ2-3,-,TRBV10-1,TGCGCCAGCAGTGAGTGGTACAGTGTTGCATTAGCTACGCAGTATTTT,CASSEWYSVALATQYF
12,-,TRBJ2-5,-,TRBV7-9,TGTGCCAGCGGCTCCTCCGACCTAGAGCAGTACTTC,CASGSSDLEQYF
11,-,TRBJ1-1,-,TRBV29-1,TGCAGCGTCCCCTGGGGGGTTGAAGCTTTCTTT,CSVPWGVEAFF
15,few,TRBJ1-5,-,TRBV6-5,TGTGCCAGCAGTTACTCGACTTCGGGCCAATGGCCCCAGCATTTT,CASSYSTSGQWPQHF
15,-,TRBJ2-3,-,TRBV30,TGTGCCTGGAGTTTCAGGGGCGTAGGAACAGATACGCAGTATTTT,CAWSFRGVGTDTQYF
10,-,TRBJ2-5,-,TRBV29-1,TGCAGCGGCTCTGGGGAGGCCCAGTACTTC,CSGSGEAQYF
13,few,TRBJ1-1,-,TRBV7-9,TGTGCCAGCAGCGAACAGGCGAACACTGAAGCTTTCTTT,CASSEQANTEAFF